A selection of T cell receptor beta chains follows, all from one sample in a study of T cells in Graves' hyperthyroidism and ophthalmopathy. TCRdb reanalysed the multiplex PCR reads using MiXCR and keeps one entry per CDR3 protein. The repertoire includes about 510,000 distinct CDR3 sequences, 40% to 50% of them detected once, and about two fifths sits in the top ten. The sample consisted of peripheral blood or thyroid tissue (not recorded which). The receptors were gathered from an adult woman with Graves' disease, either hyperthyroidism or ophthalmopathy (not recorded which). CDR3s include the opening cysteine and the closing phenylalanine or tryptophan. D genes are given only for firm matches. Expanded clones are given a class, and other clones once, few, many or no size at all.

d_call | j_call | clone_size | v_call | cdr3_nt | cdr3_aa
NA | TRBJ1-1 | NA | TRBV25-1 | NA | CASSFYICSARSNTEAFF
NA | TRBJ1-1 | NA | TRBV20-1 | TGCAGTGCTAGAGATCGAAGGACAGCTTTCTTT | CSARDRRTAFF
NA | TRBJ1-5 | once | TRBV20-1 | TGCAGTGCTAGAGTCCACACCCTCGGGGAGCCCCAGCATTTT | CSARVHTLGEPQHF
TRBD1 | TRBJ2-6 | NA | TRBV19 | TGTGCCAGTAGTGGACAGGGATCTCCTGGGGCCAACGTCCTGACTTTC | CASSGQGSPGANVLTF
NA | TRBJ1-3 | NA | TRBV11-2 | TGTGCCAGCAATAGGGATTCTGGAAACACCATATATTTT | CASNRDSGNTIYF
TRBD1 | TRBJ1-6 | NA | TRBV19 | TGTGCCAGTAGTATAGAGGACAGGGGGAATTCACCCCTCCACTTT | CASSIEDRGNSPLHF
NA | TRBJ1-2 | NA | TRBV7-8 | TGTGCCAGCAGCTACCGGCGGGGGGGCCGTGACTATGGCTACACCTTC | CASSYRRGGRDYGYTF
NA | TRBJ2-5 | many | TRBV7-9 | TGTGCCAGCTCCACGTACCAAGAGACCCAGTACTTC | CASSTYQETQYF
TRBD1 | TRBJ1-1 | NA | TRBV5-1 | TGCGCCAGCAGCTCGGCGGGACAGACTGAAGCTTTCTTT | CASSSAGQTEAFF
TRBD2 | TRBJ2-5 | NA | TRBV20-1 | TGCAGTACACTAGCGGGGAGCAAAGAGACCCAGTACTTC | CSTLAGSKETQYF
TRBD1 | TRBJ2-7 | many | TRBV29-1 | TGCAGCGTTAAGGGACAGTCCTACGAGCAGTACTTC | CSVKGQSYEQYF
TRBD2 | TRBJ2-7 | NA | TRBV7-9 | TGTGCCAGCAGATCCGTAGCGGGAGGGCGGGGCGAGCAGTACTTC | CASRSVAGGRGEQYF
NA | TRBJ2-5 | NA | TRBV29-1 | TGCAGCAGCCTCGGATCAGGAGGAGAGACCCAGTACTTC | CSSLGSGGETQYF
TRBD1 | TRBJ1-3 | many | TRBV7-9 | TGTGCCAGCACTTCCCCGCGACAGGGACGAGGAAACACCATATATTTT | CASTSPRQGRGNTIYF
NA | TRBJ1-2 | few | TRBV24-1 | TGTGCCACCAGTGATTCAGGGCGTAGCTACACCTTC | CATSDSGRSYTF
NA | TRBJ1-1 | many | TRBV12-3/TRBV12-4 | TGTGCCAGCGCTAGGGCACCTGAAGCTTTCTTT | CASARAPEAFF
NA | TRBJ1-1 | NA | TRBV2 | TGTGCCAGCTCACCGCCATCCATGAACACTGAAGCTTTCTTT | CASSPPSMNTEAFF
NA | TRBJ1-5 | many | TRBV12-3/TRBV12-4 | TGTGCCAGCACACGGGGGGGTTCGTTGCCCCAGCATTTT | CASTRGGSLPQHF